This TCR beta chain was sequenced for a study of Graves' ophthalmopathy and Graves' hyperthyroidism. Study context: Peripheral blood (taken before any treatment) was collected at initial diagnosis.

The V gene end was trimmed by 4 bases and the J gene end by 4 bases; junction bases not matched to a gene: 7. Germline V gene data show CDR1 as SNHLY and CDR2 as FYNNEI. The CDR3 is made up of 14 amino acids. CDR3 regions of TCR beta were amplified from RNA transcripts. First-round RT-PCR employed HTBI primers, with a second-round multiplex PCR after it. TCRdb processed the multiplex PCR reads anew with MiXCR; each CDR3 protein has one entry. The sample shows under 250,000 distinct CDR3 sequences, roughly 21% of them seen only once. Findings and caveats of the study: Blood was where most expanded thyroid clonotypes above 0.001 frequency also turned up.

There are many counts of this clonotype. The antigen remains unidentified. The chain combines TRBV2 with TRBJ2-7; the match to TRBD2 covers 7 bases. What was sequenced was peripheral blood. The receptor was derived from a woman aged 50 to 60 with Graves' ophthalmopathy. CDR3 sequence: CASSAVGGPYEQYF. The CDR3 DNA follows: TGTGCCAGCAGTGCGGTGGGAGGGCCTTACGAGCAGTACTTC.